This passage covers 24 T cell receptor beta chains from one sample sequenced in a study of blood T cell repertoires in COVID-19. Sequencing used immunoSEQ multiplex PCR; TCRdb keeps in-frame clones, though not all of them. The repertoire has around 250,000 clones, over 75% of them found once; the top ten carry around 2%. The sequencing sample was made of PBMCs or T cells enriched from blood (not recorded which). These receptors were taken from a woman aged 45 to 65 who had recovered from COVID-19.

The CDR3 DNA follows: TGCGCCAGCAGCCAAGACCCCTGGGGGGGAGGGACACCTAACTATGGCTACACCTTC. This translates into CASSQDPWGGGTPNYGYTF. The chain has TRBV4-1 and TRBJ1-2; TRBD1 is a possible D gene (6 bases). V shed 0 bases and J shed 0 bases, with 20 bases lying between them. CDR1 is MGHRA and CDR2 is YSYEKL in the germline V gene. This CDR3 has 19 amino acids.

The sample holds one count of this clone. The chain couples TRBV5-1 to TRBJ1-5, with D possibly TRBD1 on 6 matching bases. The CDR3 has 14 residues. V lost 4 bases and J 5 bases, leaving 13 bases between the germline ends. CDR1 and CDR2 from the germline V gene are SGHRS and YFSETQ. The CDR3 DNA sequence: TGCGCCAGCAGCCTGGACAGCACAGATCAGCCCCAGCATTTT. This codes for CASSLDSTDQPQHF.

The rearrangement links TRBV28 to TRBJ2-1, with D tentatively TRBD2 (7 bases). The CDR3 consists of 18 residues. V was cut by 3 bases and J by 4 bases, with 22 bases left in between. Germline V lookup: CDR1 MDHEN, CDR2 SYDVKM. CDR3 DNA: TGTGCCAGCAGTTTGGGTCCTAGCGGAGGGGGGGTATACAATGAGCAGTTCTTC. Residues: CASSLGPSGGGVYNEQFF.

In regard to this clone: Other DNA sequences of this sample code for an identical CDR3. DNA of the CDR3: TGCAGTGCTAGCGGGACCGGGGAGCTGTTTTTT. This codes for CSASGTGELFF. The rearrangement joins TRBV20-1 to TRBJ2-2; D is unclear. This CDR3 is built from 11 residues. Germline CDR1 and CDR2: DFQATT and SNEGSKA (reference sequence). V was cut by 3 bases and J by 5 bases, with 4 bases left in between.

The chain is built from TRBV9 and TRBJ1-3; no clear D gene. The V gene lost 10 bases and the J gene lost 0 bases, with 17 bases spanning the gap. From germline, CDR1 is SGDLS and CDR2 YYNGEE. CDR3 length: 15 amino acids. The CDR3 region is CASNPTGSSGNTIYF. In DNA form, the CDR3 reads TGTGCCTCAAACCCGACGGGGAGCTCTGGAAACACCATATATTTT. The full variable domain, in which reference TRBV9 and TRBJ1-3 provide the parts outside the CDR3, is DSGVTQTPKHLITATGQRVTLRCSPRSGDLSVYWYQQSLDQGLQFLIQYYNGEERAKGNILERFSAQQFPDLHSELNLSSLELGDSALYFCASNPTGSSGNTIYFGEGSWLTVV.

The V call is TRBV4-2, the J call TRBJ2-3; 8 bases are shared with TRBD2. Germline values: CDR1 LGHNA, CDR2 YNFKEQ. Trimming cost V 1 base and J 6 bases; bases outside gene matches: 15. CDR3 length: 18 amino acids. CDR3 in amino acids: CASSQVWEAGVSGDTQYF. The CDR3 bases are TGTGCCAGCAGCCAAGTTTGGGAAGCGGGAGTGAGTGGGGATACGCAGTATTTT.

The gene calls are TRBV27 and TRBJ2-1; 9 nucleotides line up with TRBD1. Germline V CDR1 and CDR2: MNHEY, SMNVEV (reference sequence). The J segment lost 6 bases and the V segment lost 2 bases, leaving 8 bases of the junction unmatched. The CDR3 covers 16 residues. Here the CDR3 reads CASSLVMGQGGNEQFF. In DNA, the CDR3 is TGTGCCAGCAGTTTAGTAATGGGACAGGGAGGCAATGAGCAGTTCTTC.

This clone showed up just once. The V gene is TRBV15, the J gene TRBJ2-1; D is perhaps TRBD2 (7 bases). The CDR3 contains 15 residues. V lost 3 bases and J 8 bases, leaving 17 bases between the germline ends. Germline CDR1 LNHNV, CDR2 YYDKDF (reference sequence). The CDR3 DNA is TGTGCCACCAGCAGGGGGGGGGACATAGTGGATGAGCAGTTCTTC. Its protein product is CATSRGGDIVDEQFF.

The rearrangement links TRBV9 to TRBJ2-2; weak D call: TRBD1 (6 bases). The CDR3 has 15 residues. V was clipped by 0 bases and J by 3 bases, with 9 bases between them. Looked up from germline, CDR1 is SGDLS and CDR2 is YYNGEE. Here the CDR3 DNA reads TGTGCCAGCAGCGTAGTAGGGGGTCACACCGGGGAGCTGTTTTTT. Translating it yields CASSVVGGHTGELFF.

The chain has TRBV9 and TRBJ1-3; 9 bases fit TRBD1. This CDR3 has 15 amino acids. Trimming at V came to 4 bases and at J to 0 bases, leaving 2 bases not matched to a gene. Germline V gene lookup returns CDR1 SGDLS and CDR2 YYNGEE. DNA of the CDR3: TGTGCCAGCAGCAGACAGGGGGGCTCTGGAAACACCATATATTTT. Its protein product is CASSRQGGSGNTIYF.

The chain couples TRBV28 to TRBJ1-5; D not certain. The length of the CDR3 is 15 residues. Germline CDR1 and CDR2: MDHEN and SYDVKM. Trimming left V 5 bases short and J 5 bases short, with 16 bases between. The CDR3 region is CASSPPGRRDQPQHF. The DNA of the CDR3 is TGTGCCAGCAGTCCCCCGGGAAGGAGGGATCAGCCCCAGCATTTT.

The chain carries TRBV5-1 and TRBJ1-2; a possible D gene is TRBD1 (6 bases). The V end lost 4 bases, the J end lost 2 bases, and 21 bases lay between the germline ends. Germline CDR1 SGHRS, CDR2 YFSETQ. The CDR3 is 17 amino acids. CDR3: CASSRDIRQVENYGYTF. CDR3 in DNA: TGCGCCAGCAGCCGTGATATCAGACAGGTGGAAAACTATGGCTACACCTTC.

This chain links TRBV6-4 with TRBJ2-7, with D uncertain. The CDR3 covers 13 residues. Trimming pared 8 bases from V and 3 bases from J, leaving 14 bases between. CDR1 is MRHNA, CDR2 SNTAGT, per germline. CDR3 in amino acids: CASAHEADYEQYF. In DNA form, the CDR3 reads TGTGCCAGCGCGCATGAGGCCGACTACGAGCAGTACTTC.

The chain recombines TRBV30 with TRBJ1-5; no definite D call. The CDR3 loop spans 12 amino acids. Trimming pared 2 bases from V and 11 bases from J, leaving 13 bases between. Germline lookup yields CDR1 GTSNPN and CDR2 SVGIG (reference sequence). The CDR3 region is CAWSLTEATQHF. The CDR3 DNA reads TGTGCCTGGAGTCTGACCGAAGCGACCCAGCATTTT.

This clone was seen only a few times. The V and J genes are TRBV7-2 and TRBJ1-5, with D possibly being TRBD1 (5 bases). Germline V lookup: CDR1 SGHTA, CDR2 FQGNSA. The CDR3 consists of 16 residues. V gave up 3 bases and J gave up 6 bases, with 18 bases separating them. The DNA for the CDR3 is TGTGCCAGCAGCTTTGGGGGGGACCCTCGGGTTCAGCCCCAGCATTTT. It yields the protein CASSFGGDPRVQPQHF.

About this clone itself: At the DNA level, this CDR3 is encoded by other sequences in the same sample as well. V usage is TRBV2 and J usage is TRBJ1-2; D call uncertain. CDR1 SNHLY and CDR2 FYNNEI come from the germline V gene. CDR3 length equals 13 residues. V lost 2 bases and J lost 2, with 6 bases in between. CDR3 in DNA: TGTGCCAGCAGTGAATCGGGGAACTATGGCTACACCTTC. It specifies CASSESGNYGYTF. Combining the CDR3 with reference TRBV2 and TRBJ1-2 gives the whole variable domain EPEVTQTPSHQVTQMGQEVILRCVPISNHLYFYWYRQILGQKVEFLVSFYNNEISEKSEIFDDQFSVERPDGSNFTLKIRSTKLEDSAMYFCASSESGNYGYTFGSGTRLTVV.

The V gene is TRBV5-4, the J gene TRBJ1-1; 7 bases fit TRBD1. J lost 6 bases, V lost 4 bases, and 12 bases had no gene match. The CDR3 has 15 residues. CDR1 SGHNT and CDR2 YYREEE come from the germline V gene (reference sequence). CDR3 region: CASSDRQGIHAEAFF. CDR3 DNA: TGTGCCAGCAGCGATCGACAGGGTATTCACGCTGAAGCTTTCTTT.

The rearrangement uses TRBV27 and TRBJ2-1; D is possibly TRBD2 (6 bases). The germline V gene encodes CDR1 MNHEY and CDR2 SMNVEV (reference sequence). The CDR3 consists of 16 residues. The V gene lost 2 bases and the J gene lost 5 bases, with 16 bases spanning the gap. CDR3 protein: CASSLIASGLNNEQFF. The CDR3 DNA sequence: TGTGCCAGCAGTTTAATAGCCAGCGGGCTAAACAATGAGCAGTTCTTC.

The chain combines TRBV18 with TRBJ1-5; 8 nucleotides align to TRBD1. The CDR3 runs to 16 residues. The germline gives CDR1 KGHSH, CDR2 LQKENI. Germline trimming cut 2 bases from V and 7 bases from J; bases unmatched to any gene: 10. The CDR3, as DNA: TGTGCCAGCTCACCAAAGGCCTTACAGGGGGAACAGCCCCAGCATTTT. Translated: CASSPKALQGEQPQHF.

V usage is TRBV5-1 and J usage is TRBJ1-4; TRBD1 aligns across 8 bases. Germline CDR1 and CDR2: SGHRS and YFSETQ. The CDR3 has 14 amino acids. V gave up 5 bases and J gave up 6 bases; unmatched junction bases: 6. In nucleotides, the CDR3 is TGCGCCAGCAGTTCAGGGGGCGCGGATGAAAAACTGTTTTTT. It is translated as CASSSGGADEKLFF.

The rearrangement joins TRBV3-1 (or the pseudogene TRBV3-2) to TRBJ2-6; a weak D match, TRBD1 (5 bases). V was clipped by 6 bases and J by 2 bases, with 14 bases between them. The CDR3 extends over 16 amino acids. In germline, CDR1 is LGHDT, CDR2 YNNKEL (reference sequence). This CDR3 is CASSPRVGAGANVLTF. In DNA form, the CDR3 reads TGTGCCAGCAGTCCTAGGGTAGGGGCTGGGGCCAACGTCCTGACTTTC.

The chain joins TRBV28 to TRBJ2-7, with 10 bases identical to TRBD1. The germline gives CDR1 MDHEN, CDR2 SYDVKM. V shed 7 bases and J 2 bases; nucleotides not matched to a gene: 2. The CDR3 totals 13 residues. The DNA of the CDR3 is TGTGCCAGCACTGGACAGGGGGCCTACGAGCAGTACTTC. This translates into CASTGQGAYEQYF.

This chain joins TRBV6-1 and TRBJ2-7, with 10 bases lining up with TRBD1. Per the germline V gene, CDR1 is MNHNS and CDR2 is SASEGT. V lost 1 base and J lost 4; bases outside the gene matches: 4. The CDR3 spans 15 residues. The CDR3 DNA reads TGTGCCAGCAGTGAAGGGGGACAGGGGCCATACGAGCAGTACTTC. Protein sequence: CASSEGGQGPYEQYF.

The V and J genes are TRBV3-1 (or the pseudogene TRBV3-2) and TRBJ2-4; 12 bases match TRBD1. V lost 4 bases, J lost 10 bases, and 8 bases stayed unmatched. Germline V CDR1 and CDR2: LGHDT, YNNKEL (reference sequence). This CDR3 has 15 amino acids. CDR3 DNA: TGTGCCAGCAGCCCCGGGACAGGGGGCGGGAGGATTCAGTACTTC. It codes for CASSPGTGGGRIQYF.